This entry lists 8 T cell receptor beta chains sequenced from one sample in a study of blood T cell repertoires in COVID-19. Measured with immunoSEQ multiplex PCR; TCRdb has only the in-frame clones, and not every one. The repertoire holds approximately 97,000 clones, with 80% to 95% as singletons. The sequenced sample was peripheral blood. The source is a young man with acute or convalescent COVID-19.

The DNA of the CDR3 is TGTGCCAGCTCACCCCCGGATAGAGCGGGCGAAAAACTGTTTTTT. Its translation is CASSPPDRAGEKLFF. The chain has TRBV18 and TRBJ1-4; D call uncertain. V was cut by 3 bases and J by 8 bases, with 16 bases left in between. The CDR3 has 15 residues. Germline V gene lookup returns CDR1 KGHSH and CDR2 LQKENI.

The CDR3 spells CASSIYRFSTDTQYF. The CDR3, as DNA: TGTGCCAGCTCCATCTACAGATTTAGCACAGATACGCAGTATTTT. This chain connects TRBV18 to TRBJ2-3; no clear D gene. Trimming cost V 6 bases and J 0 bases, with 13 bases left between them. The V gene's germline CDR1 is KGHSH and CDR2 LQKENI. This CDR3 has 15 amino acids.

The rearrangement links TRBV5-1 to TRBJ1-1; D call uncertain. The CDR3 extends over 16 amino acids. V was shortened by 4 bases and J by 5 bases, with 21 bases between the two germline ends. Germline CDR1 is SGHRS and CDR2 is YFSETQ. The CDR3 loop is CASSLKDVGPRTEAFF. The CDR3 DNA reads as TGCGCCAGCAGCCTAAAGGATGTGGGCCCAAGAACTGAAGCTTTCTTT.

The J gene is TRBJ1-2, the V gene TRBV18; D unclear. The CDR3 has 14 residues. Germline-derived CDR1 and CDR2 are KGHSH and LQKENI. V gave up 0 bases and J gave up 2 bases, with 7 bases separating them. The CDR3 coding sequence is TGTGCCAGCTCACCACCGGGAGGGAACTATGGCTACACCTTC. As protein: CASSPPGGNYGYTF.

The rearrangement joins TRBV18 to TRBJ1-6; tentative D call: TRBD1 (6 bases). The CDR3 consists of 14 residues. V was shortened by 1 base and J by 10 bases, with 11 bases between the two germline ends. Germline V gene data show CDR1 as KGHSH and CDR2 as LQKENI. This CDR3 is CASSPRAGESPLHF. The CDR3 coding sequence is TGTGCCAGCTCACCACGGGCAGGGGAGTCACCCCTCCACTTT.

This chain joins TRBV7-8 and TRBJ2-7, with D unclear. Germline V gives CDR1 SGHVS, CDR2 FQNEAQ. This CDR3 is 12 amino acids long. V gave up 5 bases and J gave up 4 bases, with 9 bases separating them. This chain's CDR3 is CASSPQNYEQYF. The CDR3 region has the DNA TGTGCCAGCAGCCCGCAGAATTACGAGCAGTACTTC.

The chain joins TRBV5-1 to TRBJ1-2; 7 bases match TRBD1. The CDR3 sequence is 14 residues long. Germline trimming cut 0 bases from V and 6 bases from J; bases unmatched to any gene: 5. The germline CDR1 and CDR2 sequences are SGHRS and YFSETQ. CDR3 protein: CASSLGDRTNGYTF. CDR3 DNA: TGCGCCAGCAGCTTGGGGGACAGAACCAATGGCTACACCTTC. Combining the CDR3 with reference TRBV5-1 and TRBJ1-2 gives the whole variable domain KAGVTQTPRYLIKTRGQQVTLSCSPISGHRSVSWYQQTPGQGLQFLFEYFSETQRNKGNFPGRFSGRQFSNSRSEMNVSTLELGDSALYLCASSLGDRTNGYTFGSGTRLTVV.

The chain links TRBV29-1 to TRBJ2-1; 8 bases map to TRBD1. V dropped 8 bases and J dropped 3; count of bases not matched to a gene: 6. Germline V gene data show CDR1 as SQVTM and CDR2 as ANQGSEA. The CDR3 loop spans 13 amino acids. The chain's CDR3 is CSQGAGNYNEQFF. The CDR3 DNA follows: TGCAGCCAGGGGGCAGGGAACTACAATGAGCAGTTCTTC.